This is a list of T cell receptor beta chains from one sample in a study of T cell repertoires in cytomegalovirus infection. Antigens for these TCRs are unknown. TCRdb independently ran MiXCR on the reads; one entry per CDR3 protein. The data contain about 830,000 distinct CDR3 sequences, approximately 32% of them seen just once; the ten biggest clones take up 12%. Here the sequenced sample was cultured CD8+ T cells from PBMCs, taken from culture after CMV antigen stimulation. All receptors derive from a human donor in good health (CMV status not recorded). Some clones in this sample may be carry-over from other donors' samples. Each CDR3 is given with its conserved first and last residue. The D gene is left open where the match is weak. Not every row has a clone size; where given, it reads once, few, many or a size class.

>few|TRBJ2-5|TRBV6-2/TRBV6-3|TRBD2
TGTGCCAGCATCTCCGGGACTAGTCAACTCGTACAGTACTTC
CASISGTSQLVQYF
>NA|TRBJ2-5|TRBV27|NA
TGTGCCAGCATTAACCGACCGGGAGAGACCCAGTACTTC
CASINRPGETQYF
>NA|TRBJ2-1|TRBV9|TRBD2
TGTGCCAGCAGCATCCCGGGGGGGAGGCATGAGCAGTTCTTC
CASSIPGGRHEQFF
>NA|TRBJ1-2|TRBV27|NA
TGTGCCAGCAGTTTTTCCCCGACAGCCAACTATGGCTACACCTTC
CASSFSPTANYGYTF
>few|TRBJ1-2|TRBV6-1|NA
TGTGCCAGCAGTGAAACGGTTCGGCGGGTCCTCGATGGCTACACCTTC
CASSETVRRVLDGYTF
>NA|TRBJ2-2|TRBV7-4|TRBD2
TGTGCCAGCAGCTTAGATCCTAGCGGGGGTCTTGCGCTGTTTTTT
CASSLDPSGGLALFF
>NA|TRBJ1-1|TRBV4-2|NA
TGTGCCAGCAGCCAAGCTGGGGTGGCTGAAGCTTTCTTT
CASSQAGVAEAFF
>few|TRBJ2-3|TRBV7-9|NA
TGTGCCAGCAGCTCGGCACTCGCAGGGGATACGCAGTATTTT
CASSSALAGDTQYF
>NA|TRBJ1-2|TRBV19|NA
TGTGCCAGTAGTGGGGTGGGCTATGGCTACACCTTC
CASSGVGYGYTF
>many|TRBJ2-2|TRBV6-5|NA
TGTGCCAGCAGTTACTCGAGGGCCGGGGAGCTGTTTTTT
CASSYSRAGELFF
>once|TRBJ1-5|TRBV23-1|NA
TGCGCCAGCAGTCAATCGGAGGGAGTGGGTCAGCCCCAGCATTTT
CASSQSEGVGQPQHF
>few|TRBJ1-5|TRBV5-1|NA
TGCGCCAGCAGCCCGTCAGGCCCTGATCAGCCCCAGCATTTT
CASSPSGPDQPQHF
>NA|TRBJ1-5|TRBV15|NA
TGTGCCACCAGCAGCAACAGCGAGGGTCATCAGCCCCAGCATTTT
CATSSNSEGHQPQHF
>NA|TRBJ1-5|TRBV7-6|TRBD1
TGTGCCAGCAGCTTAACAGAGGGGACAGGGCCGAGTCAGCCCCAGCATTTT
CASSLTEGTGPSQPQHF
>NA|TRBJ1-6|TRBV18|NA
TGTGCCAGCTCACTCGGGCCGATGCACTATAATTCACCCCTCCACTTT
CASSLGPMHYNSPLHF
>many|TRBJ2-1|TRBV27|NA
TGTGTCTCAAAAGGTGACTTTTCCTCCTACAATGAGCAGTTCTTC
CVSKGDFSSYNEQFF
>NA|TRBJ2-3|TRBV6-1|NA
TGTGTCAGCAGCCATGGGGGGGCTAGCACAGATACGCAGTATTTT
CVSSHGGASTDTQYF
>NA|TRBJ2-1|TRBV6-6|NA
TGTGCCAGCAGTTACCCGGACCCCCGGAGCTCCTACAATGAGCAGTTCTTC
CASSYPDPRSSYNEQFF
>few|TRBJ1-6|TRBV5-6|NA
TGTGCCAGCAGCTTAACCGACAGGTATAATTCACCCCTCCACTTT
CASSLTDRYNSPLHF
>few|TRBJ2-1|TRBV15|NA
TGTGCCACCAGCAGACAAGCCCTGGGCAATGAGCAGTTCTTC
CATSRQALGNEQFF
>NA|TRBJ2-1|TRBV27|NA
TGTGCCAGCAGTTTATCGGGGTCCCAGCAGTTCTTC
CASSLSGSQQFF
>NA|TRBJ1-2|TRBV2|NA
TGTGCCAGCAGTGACGGGGAGGGTTATGGCTACACCTTC
CASSDGEGYGYTF
>once|TRBJ2-1|TRBV12-3/TRBV12-4|TRBD2
TGTGCCAACAGTCAATTGGGACTAGCGGGCGGTAGCTCCTACAATGAGCAGTTCTTC
CANSQLGLAGGSSYNEQFF
>many|TRBJ1-1|TRBV7-2|NA
TGTGCCAGCAGCTTATCGAGGTCCCCGAACACTGAAGCTTTCTTT
CASSLSRSPNTEAFF
>NA|TRBJ2-1|TRBV28|NA
TGTGCCAGCGTGGAAGGGGAGGCTTCATACAATGAGCAGTTCTTC
CASVEGEASYNEQFF
>NA|TRBJ2-3|TRBV18|NA
TGTGCCAGCTCACCATGGGAGGACAGTGAGACCACAGATACGCAGTATTTT
CASSPWEDSETTDTQYF
>few|TRBJ2-6|TRBV19|NA
TGTGCCAGTATTTCGTGGGACGGAAGTCTCTCTGGGGCCAACGTCCTGACTTTC
CASISWDGSLSGANVLTF
>NA|TRBJ1-1|TRBV6-1|NA
TGTGCCAGCGTTAGGACAGCCACTGAAGCTTTCTTT
CASVRTATEAFF
>many|TRBJ2-1|TRBV7-2|NA
TGTGCCAGCAGCTTAGCGTCCAGAAGCTCCTACAATGAGCAGTTCTTC
CASSLASRSSYNEQFF
>few|TRBJ1-5|TRBV6-6|NA
TGTGCCAGCATTGTGGAAGGCAATCAGCCCCAGCATTTT
CASIVEGNQPQHF
>NA|TRBJ2-2|TRBV12-3/TRBV12-4|TRBD1
TGTGCCAGCGGGACAGGGCAAACCGGGGAGCTGTTTTTT
CASGTGQTGELFF
>NA|TRBJ1-1|TRBV27|TRBD1
TGTGCCAGCAGTTTAGGCCCGGGACAGATTTTTGAAGCTTTCTTT
CASSLGPGQIFEAFF
>NA|TRBJ2-1|TRBV29-1|NA
TGCAGCGTTGAAGAATGGGGGAATGAGCAGTTCTTC
CSVEEWGNEQFF
>few|TRBJ1-4|TRBV7-9|NA
TGTGCCAGCACCTCCGGCCGCCCCGCTAATGAAAAACTGTTTTTT
CASTSGRPANEKLFF
>many|TRBJ2-5|TRBV7-8|TRBD2
TGTGCCAGCAGCAATAGCGGGGGGGCCGCGGAGACCCAGTACTTC
CASSNSGGAAETQYF
>NA|TRBJ2-5|TRBV6-5|NA
TGTGCCAGCAGTTACTCGACAAATGAGGAGACCCAGTACTTC
CASSYSTNEETQYF
>few|TRBJ2-1|TRBV4-3|NA
TGCGCCAGCAGCCAAGAGACCCTAGCGACCGAGCAGTTCTTC
CASSQETLATEQFF
>few|TRBJ2-1|TRBV27|TRBD2
TGTGCCAGCAGTCGAGGGACTAGCGGGGGGGGTGAGCAGTTCTTC
CASSRGTSGGGEQFF
>few|TRBJ1-3|TRBV2|TRBD1
TGTGCCAGCCTTACTAGGGGGCCCTACTCTGGAAACACCATATATTTT
CASLTRGPYSGNTIYF
>few|TRBJ2-1|TRBV24-1|NA
TGTGCCACCAGTGATTTGAGGACCTCCTACAATGAGCAGTTCTTC
CATSDLRTSYNEQFF
>few|TRBJ1-5|TRBV27|NA
TGTGCCAGCAGTCCCCAGGTCCGTGATCAGCCCCAGCATTTT
CASSPQVRDQPQHF
>few|TRBJ1-1|TRBV6-2/TRBV6-3|NA
TGTGCCAGCAGTTACCAGCAGGCAGTTGAAGCTTTCTTT
CASSYQQAVEAFF
>NA|TRBJ2-5|TRBV5-4|TRBD2
TGTGCCAGCAGCTCTTACCCGGGACTAGCGGAAGAGACCCAGTACTTC
CASSSYPGLAEETQYF
>NA|TRBJ2-7|TRBV7-9|NA
TGTGCCAGCAGGTCAGCCTCCGACTACGAGCAGTACTTC
CASRSASDYEQYF
>NA|TRBJ1-4|TRBV7-9|NA
TGTGCCAGCAGCTTAGCGGTCGGAAATGAAAAACTGTTTTTT
CASSLAVGNEKLFF
>many|TRBJ2-5|TRBV7-2|TRBD2
TGTGCCAGCAGCTTAGCGGGGGGGAGGGGAGAGACCCAGTACTTC
CASSLAGGRGETQYF